Listed below are T cell receptor beta chains from one sample, sequenced in a study of cytomegalovirus exposure and HLA in healthy donors. The protocol was immunoSEQ multiplex PCR, while the TCRdb copy is restricted to in-frame clones and leaves out a portion. The sample carries about 150,000 clones, about 87% recorded once. The specimen sequenced was PBMCs. These receptors originate from a woman aged 25 to 39 in good health and CMV-seropositive. CDR3s include the opening cysteine and the closing phenylalanine or tryptophan. The D gene is left open where the match is weak. Clone size is stated in some rows and not others, as once, few, many or a class when expanded.

cdr3_aa cdr3_nt d_call j_call clone_size v_call
CASSEHRTTGNTIYF TGTGCCAGCAGTGAGCATCGGACAACTGGAAACACCATATATTTT - TRBJ1-3 - TRBV28
CASSSGPLLAGSTDTQYF TGTGCCAGCAGCTCCGGGCCCCTTCTAGCGGGAAGCACAGATACGCAGTATTTT TRBD2 TRBJ2-3 - TRBV5-4
CASSETTGEAFF TGTGCCAGCAGTGAGACAACAGGGGAAGCTTTCTTT - TRBJ1-1 - TRBV25-1
CASSLGATNEKLFF TGTGCCAGCAGCTTGGGAGCAACTAATGAAAAACTGTTTTTT - TRBJ1-4 - TRBV5-5
CASSRLGGNNEQFF TGTGCCAGTAGTAGATTAGGCGGGAACAATGAGCAGTTCTTC - TRBJ2-1 - TRBV19
CASSSPLSGNTIYF TGTGCCAGCAGCTCCCCCCTCTCTGGAAACACCATATATTTT - TRBJ1-3 - TRBV5-4
CASSVAILAEDGQDYGTQYF TGTGCCAGCAGCGTAGCGATCCTAGCGGAGGATGGGCAGGATTATGGGACCCAGTACTTC TRBD2 TRBJ2-5 - TRBV9
CSGKAGLADF TGCAGCGGGAAAGCGGGACTAGCGGACTTC TRBD2 TRBJ2-7 - TRBV29-1
CASSKRQGSHNEQFF TGTGCCAGCAGTAAGAGACAGGGGAGTCACAATGAGCAGTTCTTC TRBD1 TRBJ2-1 - TRBV27
CASSFRDNNEQFF TGTGCCAGCAGCTTCCGGGACAACAATGAGCAGTTCTTC - TRBJ2-1 - TRBV7-9
CASTDGTGANEKLFF TGTGCCAGCACCGACGGAACAGGGGCTAATGAAAAACTGTTTTTT TRBD1 TRBJ1-4 - TRBV6-1
CASGLAGALSYNEQFF TGTGCCAGCGGACTAGCGGGGGCCCTCTCCTACAATGAGCAGTTCTTC TRBD2 TRBJ2-1 - TRBV2
CASSLVGGQGIQFRNGYTF TGTGCCAGCAGCTTAGTGGGGGGACAGGGGATCCAATTTCGTAATGGCTACACCTTC TRBD1 TRBJ1-2 - TRBV7-2
CASSLDGQSNTEAFF TGTGCCAGCAGCTTAGATGGACAATCGAACACTGAAGCTTTCTTT - TRBJ1-1 - TRBV7-6
CASSWPGKSPYNEQFF TGCGCCAGCAGCTGGCCGGGGAAGAGTCCTTACAATGAGCAGTTCTTC - TRBJ2-1 - TRBV5-1
CASSIVSTGTGHNEQFF TGTGCCAGTAGTATAGTGTCAACTGGGACAGGACACAATGAGCAGTTCTTC TRBD1 TRBJ2-1 - TRBV19
CASSLRGLGEKLFF TGCGCCAGCAGCCTTAGGGGGCTGGGGGAAAAACTGTTTTTT TRBD1 TRBJ1-4 - TRBV5-1
CASSQEGLADYNEQFF TGTGCCAGCAGCCAAGAGGGACTAGCGGATTACAATGAGCAGTTCTTC TRBD2 TRBJ2-1 - TRBV14
CASSVGGDEQYF TGTGCCAGCAGCGTAGGGGGGGACGAGCAGTACTTC - TRBJ2-7 - TRBV9
CASTRDRVGNTEAFF TGTGCCAGCACCCGGGACAGGGTGGGAAACACTGAAGCTTTCTTT TRBD1 TRBJ1-1 - TRBV9
CASSYDLLPGTGFDIFLYEQYF TGTGCCAGCAGTTACGACTTACTTCCCGGGACAGGATTTGATATTTTTCTTTACGAGCAGTACTTC TRBD1 TRBJ2-7 - TRBV27
CASSFHINEQFF TGTGCCAGTAGTTTCCACATCAATGAGCAGTTCTTC - TRBJ2-1 - TRBV19
CSVEPENTGELFF TGCAGCGTTGAGCCAGAGAACACCGGGGAGCTGTTTTTT - TRBJ2-2 - TRBV29-1
CASSTTGPQHF TGTGCCAGCAGCACGACTGGCCCCCAGCATTTT - TRBJ1-5 few TRBV2
CASSEQGRSYNSPLHF TGTGCCAGCAGTGAGCAGGGTCGGTCCTATAATTCACCCCTCCACTTT - TRBJ1-6 - TRBV2
CASSIVGAGSPLHF TGTGCCAGTAGTATAGTGGGGGCGGGCTCACCCCTCCACTTT - TRBJ1-6 - TRBV19
CASSRQGNNQPQHF TGTGCCAGCAGCCGACAGGGTAACAATCAGCCCCAGCATTTT TRBD1 TRBJ1-5 once TRBV5-4
CASSLVAGAAFF TGTGCCAGCAGCTTAGTGGCAGGGGCAGCTTTCTTT - TRBJ1-1 - TRBV7-9
CASSYSGSSYNEQFF TGTGCCAGCAGTTACTCTGGGAGCTCCTACAATGAGCAGTTCTTC - TRBJ2-1 - TRBV6-5
CASSNGAGGFYEQYF TGTGCCAGTAGCAATGGAGCGGGAGGGTTTTACGAGCAGTACTTC TRBD2 TRBJ2-7 - TRBV19
CASSLSRPGGYEQYF TGTGCCAGCAGCTTAAGCAGGCCGGGGGGGTACGAGCAGTACTTC TRBD2 TRBJ2-7 - TRBV11-2
CASRGAKQPQHF TGTGCCAGCAGAGGAGCCAAACAGCCCCAGCATTTT - TRBJ1-5 - TRBV2
CASSLASGQVSYEQYF TGCGCCAGCAGCTTGGCCTCGGGACAGGTCTCCTACGAGCAGTACTTC TRBD1 TRBJ2-7 - TRBV5-1
CASKPGTSGGSYEQYF TGCGCCAGCAAACCCGGGACTAGCGGGGGTTCCTACGAGCAGTACTTC TRBD2 TRBJ2-7 - TRBV5-1
CASSIQVRGNQPQHF TGTGCCAGTAGTATACAGGTGAGGGGCAATCAGCCCCAGCATTTT - TRBJ1-5 - TRBV19
CASSNTGAGTGELFF TGTGCCAGCAGTAACACAGGGGCGGGGACCGGGGAGCTGTTTTTT - TRBJ2-2 - TRBV27
CASSLMLAENTEAFF TGTGCCAGCAGCTTGATGTTGGCCGAGAACACTGAAGCTTTCTTT - TRBJ1-1 - TRBV11-2
CASSPSPGTTNYEQYF TGCGCCAGCAGCCCATCTCCCGGGACTACCAACTACGAGCAGTACTTC TRBD2 TRBJ2-7 - TRBV4-1
CASSPVREGADTQYF TGTGCCAGCAGTCCTGTACGGGAGGGGGCAGATACGCAGTATTTT TRBD2 TRBJ2-3 once TRBV27
CASSIGSPLHF TGTGCCAGTAGTATCGGGTCACCCCTCCACTTT - TRBJ1-6 - TRBV19
CASSSGLGTDTQYF TGTGCCAGCAGTTCAGGGTTAGGCACAGATACGCAGTATTTT - TRBJ2-3 - TRBV27
CASSWTSGRFNEQFF TGTGCCAGCAGTTGGACTAGCGGGAGGTTCAATGAGCAGTTCTTC TRBD2 TRBJ2-1 - TRBV28
CASSWAPTYEQYF TGTGCCAGCAGTTGGGCTCCCACCTACGAGCAGTACTTC - TRBJ2-7 - TRBV28
CASSLDVAGGLSEQYF TGTGCCAGCAGCTTAGACGTAGCGGGGGGGCTCTCCGAGCAGTACTTC TRBD2 TRBJ2-7 - TRBV11-2